Below, 30 T cell receptor beta chains from the same sample are listed, as sequenced in a study of identical twins. TCRdb ran MiXCR on the 5' RACE reads and lists one entry per CDR3 protein. Of roughly 200,000 distinct CDR3 sequences detected, around 8.1% appear once; the ten largest clones hold approximately 2%. The data also belong to a second study, concerning yellow fever vaccine responses in identical twins.

The sequenced sample consisted of memory (CD45RO+) T cells sorted from blood. Every receptor here comes from a woman aged 18-29 years in good health.

In its sample, this clonotype was seen a few times. The J gene is TRBJ2-6, the V gene TRBV20-1; 7 nucleotides align to TRBD1. CDR3 length: 15 amino acids. Trimming at V came to 6 bases and at J to 1 base, leaving 6 bases not matched to a gene. CDR1 is DFQATT and CDR2 is SNEGSKA in the germline V gene (reference sequence). In DNA form, the CDR3 reads TGCAGTGCACCCGACAGGGCGTCTGGGGCCAACGTCCTGACTTTC. Translated: CSAPDRASGANVLTF.

This clonotype was counted between two and nine times. The gene calls are TRBV9 and TRBJ2-7; tentatively, D is TRBD2 (6 bases). CDR3 size: 14 residues. Trimming stripped 0 bases from V and 6 bases from J, with 13 bases between. The germline gives CDR1 SGDLS, CDR2 YYNGEE. The CDR3: CASSVGTLGGEQYF. DNA of the CDR3: TGTGCCAGCAGCGTAGGGACGTTGGGAGGCGAGCAGTACTTC.

The sample holds many counts of this clonotype. The chain couples TRBV5-1 to TRBJ2-5; 9 nucleotides match TRBD2. The CDR3 totals 17 residues. The germline CDR1 and CDR2 sequences are SGHRS and YFSETQ. V lost 0 bases to trimming and J lost 4 bases; unmatched junction nucleotides: 10. Here the CDR3 reads CASSLAVSGRSRETQYF. CDR3 nucleotide sequence: TGCGCCAGCAGCTTGGCCGTTAGCGGGAGATCAAGAGAGACCCAGTACTTC.

This clonotype was counted many times. The genes are TRBV4-2 and TRBJ1-2, with D possibly being TRBD1 (6 bases). V lost 3 bases to trimming and J lost 8 bases, with 22 bases between them. From germline, CDR1 is LGHNA and CDR2 YNFKEQ. The CDR3 runs 16 residues. The CDR3 here is CASSQGRGAGWDGYTF. The DNA for the CDR3 is TGTGCCAGCAGCCAGGGCCGGGGGGCAGGTTGGGACGGCTACACCTTC.

The table lists this clonotype with a few counts. This sequence joins TRBV28 and TRBJ2-7; D is possibly TRBD1 (7 bases). V shed 4 bases and J shed 2 bases, with 15 bases lying between them. The CDR3 spans 15 residues. Looked up from germline, CDR1 is MDHEN and CDR2 is SYDVKM. The CDR3 protein is CASSSPTGRTYEQYF. The CDR3 DNA reads TGTGCCAGCAGTTCCCCGACAGGGAGGACCTACGAGCAGTACTTC.

V usage is TRBV3-1 and J usage is TRBJ2-5, with D unresolved. Trimming left V 0 bases short and J 1 base short, with 6 bases between. The CDR3 loop spans 14 amino acids. Germline-derived CDR1 and CDR2 are LGHDT and YNNKEL (reference sequence). As DNA, the CDR3 is TGTGCCAGCAGCCAAGAGGCGGCCCAAGAGACCCAGTACTTC. It yields the protein CASSQEAAQETQYF.

This clonotype was counted between two and nine times. This chain uses TRBV7-3 with TRBJ2-2, with D perhaps given as TRBD1 or TRBD2 (6 bases each). This CDR3 region has 16 residues. CDR1 and CDR2 (germline): SGHTA, FQGTGA. The V end lost 8 bases, the J end lost 4 bases, and 20 bases lay between the germline ends. The chain's CDR3 is CASGGDSGARTGELFF. The CDR3 bases are TGTGCCAGCGGGGGTGATTCGGGGGCGCGCACCGGGGAGCTGTTTTTT.

This clonotype occurred many times. V is TRBV6-1 and J is TRBJ2-3, with D possibly being TRBD1 (5 bases). The V end lost 6 bases, the J end lost 2 bases, and 15 bases lay between the germline ends. The V gene's germline CDR1 is MNHNS and CDR2 SASEGT. This CDR3 is built from 15 residues. This CDR3 reads CASSQGWGYTDTQYF. In DNA, the CDR3 is TGTGCCAGCAGCCAGGGCTGGGGATACACAGATACGCAGTATTTT.

The chain has TRBV30 and TRBJ2-7; D may be TRBD1 (6 bases). V was trimmed by 5 bases and J by 2 bases, leaving 16 bases between them. CDR3 length equals 14 residues. Germline loops: CDR1 GTSNPN, CDR2 SVGIG (reference sequence). DNA of the CDR3: TGTGCCTGGCAACGACAGGTACGAACCTACGAGCAGTACTTC. This sequence encodes CAWQRQVRTYEQYF.

In this sample, this clonotype turned up many times. The rearrangement joins TRBV11-2 to TRBJ2-3; perhaps TRBD2 as D (5 bases). CDR3 length: 13 amino acids. The germline gives CDR1 SGHAT, CDR2 FQNNGV. The germline V and J ends were trimmed by 7 bases and 9 bases, with 17 bases remaining between them. CDR3 protein: CASTPGKAYTQYF. The CDR3 DNA is TGTGCCAGCACCCCGGGGAAAGCGTACACGCAGTATTTT.

This chain links TRBV20-1 with TRBJ1-2; D gene uncertain. The length of the CDR3 is 9 residues. CDR1 and CDR2 (germline): DFQATT, SNEGSKA (reference sequence). Trimming took 5 bases from V and 6 from J, leaving 4 bases between them. The CDR3 is CSALDGYTF. CDR3 sequence (DNA): TGCAGTGCTCTTGATGGCTACACCTTC.

The chain combines TRBV6-5 with TRBJ2-6, with D hard to call. V was shortened by 2 bases and J by 4 bases, with 12 bases between the two germline ends. The CDR3 totals 16 residues. The germline V gene encodes CDR1 MNHEY and CDR2 SVGAGI. CDR3 bases: TGTGCCAGCAGTTACGCCAGAGCCTTGGGGGCCAACGTCCTGACTTTC. This gives the protein CASSYARALGANVLTF.

The chain carries TRBV5-6 and TRBJ2-5; TRBD1 matches 8 bases. The V gene end was trimmed by 7 bases and the J gene end by 1 base; junction bases not matched to a gene: 6. Per germline, CDR1 SGHDT and CDR2 YYEEEE. This CDR3 comprises 14 residues. CDR3 nucleotides: TGTGCCAGCTCGGGGACAGGCATCCAAGAGACCCAGTACTTC. Amino acid sequence: CASSGTGIQETQYF.

The chain is built from TRBV27 and TRBJ2-1; D is perhaps TRBD1 (6 bases). In germline, CDR1 is MNHEY, CDR2 SMNVEV (reference sequence). There are 13 residues in the CDR3. The V gene lost 8 bases and the J gene lost 8 bases, with 16 bases spanning the gap. CDR3 nucleotide sequence: TGTGCCAGCTTCAGAGGACAGAGCCATGAGCAGTTCTTC. Translating it yields CASFRGQSHEQFF.

Many counts were recorded for this clonotype. The chain is built from TRBV15 and TRBJ2-7; possible D gene TRBD1, 6 bases. Trimming left V 1 base short and J 3 bases short, with 10 bases between. The CDR3 length is 14 residues. Per germline, CDR1 LNHNV and CDR2 YYDKDF (reference sequence). CDR3: CATSRASQGYEQYF. The DNA of the CDR3 is TGTGCCACCAGCAGAGCCTCACAGGGCTACGAGCAGTACTTC.

The chain carries TRBV20-1 and TRBJ2-3; D perhaps matches TRBD2 (5 bases). The CDR3 runs 15 residues. Germline loops: CDR1 DFQATT, CDR2 SNEGSKA (reference sequence). V lost 0 bases, J lost 0 bases, and 10 bases lay in between. CDR3 sequence (DNA): TGCAGTGCTAGAGATCCCTGGACTAGCACAGATACGCAGTATTTT. Its protein product is CSARDPWTSTDTQYF.

This clonotype was counted a single time. The chain has TRBV18 and TRBJ2-5; no reliable D call. Trimming shortened V by 0 bases and J by 0 bases, and 14 bases separated the two germline ends. Germline V lookup: CDR1 KGHSH, CDR2 LQKENI. This CDR3 region has 17 residues. The CDR3 coding sequence is TGTGCCAGCTCACCACCTCGCGTCCGGAAAAACCAAGAGACCCAGTACTTC. This encodes CASSPPRVRKNQETQYF.

This clonotype came up a few times. The chain employs TRBV20-1 and TRBJ2-7; TRBD2 matches at 7 bases. Germline V CDR1 and CDR2: DFQATT, SNEGSKA (reference sequence). CDR3 length: 15 amino acids. Trimming at V came to 3 bases and at J to 2 bases, leaving 10 bases not matched to a gene. The CDR3: CSASERLAEPYEQYF. The DNA of the CDR3 is TGCAGTGCTAGTGAGCGGCTAGCGGAGCCCTACGAGCAGTACTTC.

The chain employs TRBV5-1 and TRBJ2-2; D is perhaps TRBD2 (6 bases). Trimming removed 4 bases at V and 0 bases at J, with 13 bases between. From germline, CDR1 is SGHRS and CDR2 YFSETQ. The CDR3 covers 16 residues. CDR3 sequence reads: CASSLTSSPNTGELFF. The CDR3 nucleotides are TGCGCCAGCAGCCTTACTAGCTCTCCGAACACCGGGGAGCTGTTTTTT.

This clonotype was picked up many times. The chain couples TRBV20-1 to TRBJ1-5; no clear D. Germline loops: CDR1 DFQATT, CDR2 SNEGSKA (reference sequence). The ends were cut back, 3 bases at V and 3 bases at J, with 12 bases in the middle. CDR3 length: 14 residues. The CDR3 DNA is TGCAGTGCTAGCTCACAATCTATCAATCAGCCCCAGCATTTT. Its translation is CSASSQSINQPQHF.

This clonotype appeared many times. The chain combines TRBV7-9 with TRBJ2-7; possible D gene TRBD2, 5 bases. The CDR3 is 14 residues long. Germline assignment: CDR1 SEHNR and CDR2 FQNEAQ (reference sequence). V was pared by 2 bases and J by 2 bases, with 10 bases between. The DNA for the CDR3 is TGTGCCAGCAGCTTATCTGGGAGCCCCTACGAGCAGTACTTC. Translation: CASSLSGSPYEQYF. Full variable domain (outside the CDR3, taken from reference TRBV7-9 and TRBJ2-7): DTGVSQNPRHKITKRGQNVTFRCDPISEHNRLYWYRQTLGQGPEFLTYFQNEAQLEKSRLLSDRFSAERPKGSFSTLEIQRTEQGDSAMYLCASSLSGSPYEQYFGPGTRLTVT.

This clonotype was detected many times. The chain combines TRBV6-1 with TRBJ1-3; 9 bases fit TRBD1. Trimming removed 6 bases from V and 5 bases from J; junction bases left unmatched: 8. The V gene's germline CDR1 is MNHNS and CDR2 SASEGT. The CDR3 has 15 amino acids. CDR3 nucleotides: TGTGCCAGCAGGGCAACAGGGGGCGAGAGAAACACCATATATTTT. Translated, it gives CASRATGGERNTIYF.

The table lists this clonotype with many counts. The V and J genes are TRBV29-1 and TRBJ2-5; D ambiguous. CDR1 is SQVTM and CDR2 is ANQGSEA in the germline V gene. The CDR3 sequence is 12 residues long. Trimming removed 7 bases from V and 4 bases from J, with 13 bases in between. CDR3 loop: CSGARYGETQYF. In DNA, the CDR3 is TGCAGCGGCGCGCGGTATGGAGAGACCCAGTACTTC.

This clonotype has a count of ten or more. The rearrangement uses TRBV20-1 and TRBJ2-5; 13 bases fit TRBD2. CDR3 length equals 15 residues. The ends lost 5 bases at V and 1 base at J; junction bases unmatched: 4. The germline V gene has CDR1 DFQATT and CDR2 SNEGSKA (reference sequence). The CDR3 spells CSARTSGGLQETQYF. In nucleotides, the CDR3 is TGCAGTGCTCGGACTAGCGGGGGACTCCAAGAGACCCAGTACTTC.

The sample holds many counts of this clonotype. V gene TRBV20-1 combines with J gene TRBJ2-7; D remains unclear. V was clipped by 4 bases and J by 2 bases, with 12 bases between them. Germline-derived CDR1 and CDR2 are DFQATT and SNEGSKA (reference sequence). The CDR3 totals 13 residues. The CDR3, as DNA: TGCAGTGCTACTTTTCAGCCCCCCTACGAGCAGTACTTC. As protein: CSATFQPPYEQYF.

This clonotype has at least ten counts. This chain joins TRBV12-3 or TRBV12-4 and TRBJ2-7, with a tentative D call TRBD2 (5 bases). V dropped 3 bases and J dropped 3 bases, with 9 bases sitting between them. The CDR3 length is 13 residues. CDR3 bases: TGTGCCAGCAGTTTGACGGGGATCTACGAGCAGTACTTC. It encodes CASSLTGIYEQYF.

Only a few counts were recorded for this clonotype. The CDR3 region is CASSFSHIWTGELFF. CDR3 DNA: TGTGCCAGCAGCTTTTCTCATATATGGACCGGGGAGCTGTTTTTT. The chain links TRBV5-5 to TRBJ2-2; D is ambiguous. V lost 2 bases and J 5 bases, leaving 13 bases between the germline ends. The CDR3 extends over 15 amino acids. CDR1 is SGHKS, CDR2 YYEKEE, per germline (reference sequence).

There are a few counts of this clonotype. The J gene is TRBJ2-1, the V gene TRBV10-3; 10 bases are shared with TRBD2. V lost 6 bases, J lost 6 bases, and 8 bases stayed unmatched. The CDR3 has 15 residues. Germline CDR1 is ENHRY and CDR2 is SYGVKD. CDR3 loop: CAISLAGVGANEQFF. As DNA, the CDR3 is TGTGCCATCAGCCTAGCGGGAGTTGGGGCCAATGAGCAGTTCTTC.

This clonotype was found a few times. The germline gene is not matched at one end of the junction; a read error may be the cause. The J gene is TRBJ2-3, the V gene TRBV11-3; D is uncertain. Germline CDR1 and CDR2: SGHNT and YENEEA. The CDR3 contains 13 residues. CDR3 nucleotide sequence: TGTGCCAGCAGCGTAGAAGTCACAGATACGCAGTATTTT. Amino acid sequence: CASSVEVTDTQYF.

The rearrangement links TRBV29-1 to TRBJ1-5; possibly TRBD1 for D (6 bases). V lost 4 bases and J 4 bases, leaving 11 bases between the germline ends. Germline V gene data show CDR1 as SQVTM and CDR2 as ANQGSEA. The CDR3 is 13 residues long. The CDR3 sequence: CSVGAGDNQPQHF. CDR3 coding DNA: TGCAGCGTTGGAGCAGGGGATAATCAGCCCCAGCATTTT.